What follows are 12 T cell receptor beta chains derived from one specimen sequenced in a study of blood T cell repertoires in COVID-19. The repertoire was sequenced with immunoSEQ multiplex PCR; TCRdb's copy has only in-frame clones and lacks some. This sample yields around 390,000 clones, of which 80% to 90% are seen a single time; about a tenth belongs to the top ten. Sequencing was carried out using PBMCs or T cells enriched from blood (not recorded which). The receptors shown here come from a woman between 50 and 59 years old who had recovered from COVID-19.

This rearrangement joins TRBV14 to TRBJ2-3; 9 bases are a match to TRBD2. The CDR3 consists of 17 residues. The J segment lost 1 base and the V segment lost 4 bases, leaving 9 bases of the junction unmatched. Germline assignment: CDR1 SGHDN and CDR2 FVKESK. The CDR3 DNA follows: TGTGCCAGCAGCCCCCGACCGAGGACTAGCGGCACAGATACGCAGTATTTT. This codes for CASSPRPRTSGTDTQYF.

This clone was seen a single time. This chain joins TRBV7-2 and TRBJ2-2, with D possibly being TRBD1 (5 bases). Looked up from germline, CDR1 is SGHTA and CDR2 is FQGNSA. The CDR3 length is 14 residues. V was pared by 6 bases and J by 3 bases, with 11 bases between. The CDR3 protein is CASRDTRHTGELFF. The CDR3 DNA reads as TGTGCCAGCAGGGACACCCGGCACACCGGGGAGCTGTTTTTT.

This chain joins TRBV27 and TRBJ2-7; TRBD1 matches at 8 bases. The V gene's germline CDR1 is MNHEY and CDR2 SMNVEV (reference sequence). J lost 3 bases, V lost 2 bases, and 6 bases had no gene match. CDR3 length equals 15 residues. For the CDR3, the DNA is TGTGCCAGCAGTTTAATCGGACAGGGTAACTACGAGCAGTACTTC. Protein product: CASSLIGQGNYEQYF.

The J gene is TRBJ1-1, the V gene TRBV6-5; no firm D call. The CDR3 sequence is 15 residues long. Trimming stripped 0 bases from V and 7 bases from J, with 15 bases between. Germline CDR1 and CDR2: MNHEY and SVGAGI. The CDR3 is CASSYSIASGFEAFF. CDR3 nucleotide sequence: TGTGCCAGCAGTTACTCGATAGCATCGGGGTTTGAAGCTTTCTTT.

The rearrangement uses TRBV7-2 and TRBJ1-2; D might be TRBD1 (5 bases). V was pared by 1 base and J by 5 bases, with 11 bases between. Germline lookup yields CDR1 SGHTA and CDR2 FQGNSA. This CDR3 has 14 amino acids. The CDR3 nucleotides are TGTGCCAGCAGCTTAGAGGGGTCGGGTTATGGCTACACCTTC. Its protein product is CASSLEGSGYGYTF.

This rearrangement joins TRBV5-1 to TRBJ2-3; TRBD2 is a possible D gene (6 bases). Trimming stripped 4 bases from V and 0 bases from J, with 21 bases between. Germline values: CDR1 SGHRS, CDR2 YFSETQ. The CDR3 extends over 18 amino acids. The CDR3 is CASSLTSHFSSSTDTQYF. DNA for the CDR3: TGCGCCAGCAGCCTTACTAGCCACTTTAGTTCTAGCACAGATACGCAGTATTTT.

The rearrangement links TRBV21-1 to TRBJ2-7; the table assigns TRBD1, which was not confirmed against the DNA. TRBV21-1 has pseudogene status. This CDR3 has 13 residues. This CDR3 reads CASSRQKNYEQYF. The DNA of the CDR3 is TGTGCCAGCAGCCGACAAAAGAACTACGAGCAGTACTTC.

The rearrangement uses TRBV5-1 and TRBJ1-2, with D unclear. The CDR3 is made up of 12 amino acids. Trimming shortened V by 2 bases and J by 8 bases, and 10 bases separated the two germline ends. Looked up from germline, CDR1 is SGHRS and CDR2 is YFSETQ. CDR3 residues: CASSFGLVGYTF. As DNA, the CDR3 is TGCGCCAGCAGCTTCGGCCTAGTAGGCTACACCTTC.

The table lists this clone with a few counts. Germline and junction disagree at one end, which may indicate a read error. V and J are TRBV7-7 and TRBJ1-6, with 9 nucleotides matching TRBD1. From germline, CDR1 is SSHAT and CDR2 FNYEAQ (reference sequence). The CDR3 extends over 15 amino acids. The CDR3 sequence: CASSPGQGPGSPLHF. The CDR3 DNA sequence: TGTGCTAGCAGCCCGGGACAGGGTCCGGGATCACCCCTCCACTTT.

This chain joins TRBV6-2 or TRBV6-3 and TRBJ2-1; TRBD2 matches 11 bases. Looked up from germline, CDR1 is MNHEY and CDR2 is SVGEGT. V dropped 5 bases and J dropped 7; count of bases not matched to a gene: 7. This CDR3 region has 15 residues. DNA of the CDR3: TGTGCCAGCAGTCGTACGGTAGCGGGGGGGAATGAGCAGTTCTTC. It yields the protein CASSRTVAGGNEQFF.

This chain uses TRBV4-1 with TRBJ1-1; possible D gene TRBD1, 5 bases. The germline V gene encodes CDR1 MGHRA and CDR2 YSYEKL. Deletions cut 4 bases from V and 1 base from J, with 13 bases between. CDR3 length: 15 residues. DNA of the CDR3: TGCGCCAGCAGCCCTTCGACAGCCTCGAACACTGAAGCTTTCTTT. This translates into CASSPSTASNTEAFF.

This rearrangement joins TRBV7-2 to TRBJ2-5, with 9 bases that match TRBD2. CDR3 length: 16 residues. The V segment lost 3 bases and the J segment 5 bases; nucleotides outside the gene matches: 10. Per the germline V gene, CDR1 is SGHTA and CDR2 is FQGNSA. The CDR3 sequence is CASSLRAGGLRETQYF. CDR3 nucleotide sequence: TGTGCCAGCAGCTTGCGTGCGGGGGGGCTCAGGGAGACCCAGTACTTC.